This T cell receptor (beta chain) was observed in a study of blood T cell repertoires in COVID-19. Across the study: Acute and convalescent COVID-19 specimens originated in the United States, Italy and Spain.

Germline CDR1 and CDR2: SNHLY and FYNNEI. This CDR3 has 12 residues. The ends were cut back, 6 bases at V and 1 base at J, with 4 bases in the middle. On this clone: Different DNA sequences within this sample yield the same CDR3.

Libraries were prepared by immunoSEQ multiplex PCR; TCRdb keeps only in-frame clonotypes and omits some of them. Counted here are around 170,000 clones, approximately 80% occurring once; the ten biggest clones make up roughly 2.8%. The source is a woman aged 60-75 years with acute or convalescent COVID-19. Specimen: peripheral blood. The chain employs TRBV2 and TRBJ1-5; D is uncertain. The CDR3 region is CASSRSNQPQHF. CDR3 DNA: TGTGCCAGCAGCAGGAGCAATCAGCCCCAGCATTTT.